The rows below give T cell receptor beta chains drawn from one sample of a study of tumor-infiltrating lymphocytes in primary liver carcinoma. TCRdb reanalysed the multiplex PCR reads using MiXCR and keeps one entry per CDR3 protein. The sample contains about 44,000 distinct CDR3 sequences, 75% of which appear only once. The material sequenced was tumor-adjacent normal liver tissue. Source of these receptors: a woman aged 30 to 39 with primary liver carcinoma and hepatitis B virus infection. CDR3s include the opening cysteine and the closing phenylalanine or tryptophan. A D gene is named only where the DNA matches it firmly. Size is stated for part of the rows, as once, few or many counts, or as a class when the clone is expanded.

clone size	J gene	V gene	D gene	CDR3 protein	CDR3 DNA
NA	TRBJ2-7	TRBV28	NA	CASSSRLAPYEQYF	TGTGCCAGCAGCTCCAGACTGGCTCCCTACGAGCAGTACTTC
once	TRBJ2-3	TRBV12-3/TRBV12-4	TRBD2	CASTLRGGGTQYF	TGTGCCAGCACATTACGGGGGGGAGGTACGCAGTATTTT
NA	TRBJ2-1	TRBV5-1	NA	CASSPMGISSYNEQFF	TGCGCCAGCAGCCCTATGGGCATCAGCTCCTACAATGAACAGTTCTTC
many	TRBJ2-5	TRBV5-4	NA	CASSLGGARGVEETQYF	TGTGCCAGCAGCTTGGGGGGTGCCAGGGGGGTCGAAGAGACCCAGTACTTC
NA	TRBJ1-5	TRBV19	NA	CASSRGQPQHF	TGTGCCAGTAGCCGGGGACAGCCCCAGCATTTT
once	TRBJ2-3	TRBV11-2	TRBD2	CVTSHRWSGSLTDTQYF	TGTGTCACCAGCCATAGATGGAGCGGGAGCCTCACAGATACGCAGTATTTT
NA	TRBJ2-7	TRBV11-2	NA	CASSPAYERYF	TGTGCCAGCAGTCCAGCATACGAACGGTACTTC
many	TRBJ2-5	TRBV28	TRBD1	CASSGDGTAVKETQYF	TGTGCCAGCAGTGGAGACGGGACAGCTGTTAAGGAGACCCAGTACTTC
NA	TRBJ2-5	TRBV6-2/TRBV6-3	NA	CASSREAEETQYF	TGCGCCAGCAGTAGGGAGGCTGAAGAGACCCAGTACTTC
NA	TRBJ2-1	TRBV29-1	NA	CNPSEGERGAGNEQFF	TGCAACCCCTCTGAGGGGGAACGGGGGGCCGGCAATGAGCAGTTCTTC
medium-sized	TRBJ2-7	TRBV11-2	TRBD2	CASVLSSGYEQYF	TGTGCCAGCGTCCTGTCTAGCGGATACGAGCAGTACTTC
NA	TRBJ2-1	TRBV6-2/TRBV6-3	TRBD2	CGSCYGSAGLAGGPNNEQFF	TGTGGCAGCTGTTACGGCAGTGCGGGTCTAGCGGGAGGGCCTAACAATGAGCAGTTCTTC
NA	TRBJ2-2	TRBV11-2	NA	CASSFSMGAGELFF	TGCGCTAGCAGCTTCTCGATGGGGGCCGGGGAGCTGTTTTTT
NA	TRBJ1-2	TRBV29-1	NA	CSVRGQLSSGYAF	TGCAGCGTGCGAGGACAGTTGTCGAGTGGCTACGCCTTC
NA	TRBJ2-1	TRBV6-2/TRBV6-3	NA	CANSYPPSYKEQFF	TGTGCCAACAGTTACCCGCCCTCCTACAAAGAGCAGTTCTTC
NA	TRBJ2-3	TRBV5-1	NA	CASSLDHGGADTQYF	TGCGCCAGCAGCTTGGACCACGGGGGCGCAGATACGCAGTATTTT
large	TRBJ1-1	TRBV11-2	NA	CASSLGRGFYTEAFF	TGTGCCAGCAGCTTAGGCCGGGGATTTTACACTGAAGCTTTCTTT
NA	TRBJ1-6	TRBV9	NA	CASSLAADPYNSPLHF	TGTGCCAGCAGCTTAGCCGCGGACCCTTATAATTCACCCCTCCACTTT
NA	TRBJ1-2	TRBV12-3/TRBV12-4	TRBD1	CAGSLAETSQGVGYTF	TGTGCCGGCAGTTTAGCCGAGACTTCGCAGGGGGTTGGGTACACCTTC
NA	TRBJ1-2	TRBV6-6	NA	CASSTDAAQTVHYGYTF	TGTGCCAGCAGTACCGATGCGGCGCAGACCGTGCATTATGGCTACACCTTC
many	TRBJ2-3	TRBV6-6	TRBD2	CASRAGGPTDTQYF	TGTGCCAGCCGGGCGGGAGGGCCCACAGATACGCAGTATTTT
few	TRBJ1-2	TRBV11-2	NA	CASSPGGTVVGYAF	TGTGCCAGTAGCCCCGGGGGTACAGTCGTTGGCTATGCCTTC
NA	TRBJ1-1	TRBV21-1	NA	CVSSFRFVNTEAYF	TGTGTCAGCAGCTTCCGATTCGTGAACACTGAGGCTTACTTT
medium-sized	TRBJ1-5	TRBV6-1	TRBD1	CASSPPTGERRPQHF	TGTGCCAGCAGTCCCCCCACAGGGGAGAGGCGGCCCCAGCATTTT
NA	TRBJ2-6	TRBV6-1	NA	CASSELSGANVLAF	TGTGCCAGCAGCGAACTTTCTGGGGCCAACGTCCTGGCTTTC
NA	TRBJ2-2	TRBV4-3	NA	CASRLGTGGLFF	TGCGCCAGTAGACTTGGCACCGGAGGGCTGTTTTTT
NA	TRBJ1-4	TRBV11-2	NA	CANSLDRGGWKKLFF	TGTGCCAACAGCTTAGATCGCGGGGGATGGAAAAAGCTGTTTTTT
few	TRBJ2-7	TRBV28	TRBD2	CASSPNPGLAAYEQYF	TGTGCCAGCAGTCCAAATCCGGGACTAGCGGCCTACGAGCAGTACTTC
NA	TRBJ2-3	TRBV4-1	TRBD2	CASSQTASGRGTDTQYF	TGCGCCAGCAGCCAAACGGCTAGCGGGAGGGGCACAGATACGCAGTATTTT
NA	TRBJ2-7	TRBV12-3/TRBV12-4	NA	CASSFRGRGNHEQYF	TGTGCTAGCAGTTTTCGGGGGCGGGGTAATCACGAGCAGTACTTC
NA	TRBJ1-1	TRBV30	NA	CAWSLPTGGINTEALF	TGTGCCTGGAGTCTCCCAACAGGTGGCATAAACACTGAAGCTCTCTTT
NA	TRBJ1-5	TRBV6-2/TRBV6-3	NA	CTSSYEPARPQHF	TGTACAAGCAGTTACGAGCCCGCGAGGCCCCAGCATTTT
NA	TRBJ2-7	TRBV20-1	NA	CSALRRDKFYVQYF	TGCAGTGCTCTTCGCCGGGACAAGTTCTACGTGCAGTACTTC
NA	TRBJ2-3	TRBV6-5	NA	CASSYWGQGTDMQYF	TGTGCCAGCAGTTACTGGGGGCAAGGCACAGATATGCAGTATTTT
NA	TRBJ2-4	TRBV4-2	NA	CASSLGATGQNIRYF	TGTGCCAGTAGCCTAGGCGCGACAGGTCAAAACATTCGGTACTTC
few	TRBJ2-3	TRBV9	NA	CASSPHTDTQYF	TGTGCCAGCAGCCCACACACAGATACGCAGTATTTT
many	TRBJ2-1	TRBV6-5	NA	CASSLGGQRLNEQFF	TGTGCCAGCAGTTTAGGAGGGCAAAGACTCAATGAGCAGTTCTTC
NA	TRBJ2-2	TRBV5-4	TRBD2	CASSSMAGGPGEPLF	TGTGCCAGCAGCTCCATGGCGGGAGGGCCCGGGGAGCCGTTATTC
NA	TRBJ2-7	TRBV11-1	NA	CVCSLGYPREQYF	TGTGTCTGCAGCTTAGGATACCCCCGCGAGCAGTACTTC
NA	TRBJ2-7	TRBV6-1	NA	CANSERQDPFYEQYF	TGTGCCAACAGTGAACGGCAAGACCCTTTCTACGAGCAGTACTTC
NA	TRBJ1-5	TRBV28	NA	CASSSPSGADNQPQHF	TGTGCCAGCAGTTCCCCCTCCGGGGCTGACAATCAGCCCCAGCATTTT
NA	TRBJ2-1	TRBV5-4	NA	CANSSSRTAEQFF	TGTGCCAACAGCTCCTCCCGGACAGCTGAGCAGTTCTTC
NA	TRBJ2-7	TRBV12-3/TRBV12-4	NA	CASSPLWYEQYF	TGTGCCAGCAGCCCCCTGTGGTACGAGCAGTACTTC
NA	TRBJ1-1	TRBV11-2	NA	CASSLFGSDTEAFF	TGTGCCAGCAGCTTATTCGGGTCGGACACTGAAGCTTTCTTT
many	TRBJ2-3	TRBV28	TRBD1	CASSLRDRVSDTQYF	TGTGCCAGCAGTTTAAGGGACAGGGTATCAGATACGCAGTATTTT
NA	TRBJ2-7	TRBV12-3/TRBV12-4	TRBD2	CANSFRRASGGIQYF	TGTGCCAACAGTTTTCGCCGGGCTAGCGGAGGGATTCAGTACTTC
NA	TRBJ2-3	TRBV4-3	NA	CVSSQSVWLCDPDDTHYF	TGCGTCAGCAGCCAGTCGGTCTGGCTGTGTGATCCCGATGATACGCACTATTTT
NA	TRBJ2-7	TRBV7-8	NA	CCSSALLMSPEQYF	TGTTGCAGCAGCGCCCTCCTGATGTCCCCCGAGCAGTACTTC
NA	TRBJ2-3	TRBV11-3	NA	CASSPTGLGTVTQYF	TGTGCCAGCAGCCCAACGGGGTTGGGAACAGTTACGCAGTATTTT
NA	TRBJ2-7	TRBV29-1	TRBD2	CSFVHRREGRPVREQYF	TGCAGCTTTGTCCATAGGCGGGAGGGTAGGCCAGTAAGAGAGCAGTACTTC
NA	TRBJ2-2	TRBV7-9	NA	CVSTGGWTGELFF	TGTGTCAGCACAGGCGGTTGGACCGGGGAGCTGTTTTTT
NA	TRBJ2-2	TRBV12-3/TRBV12-4	NA	CASSSGQGMGGELSF	TGTGCCAGTAGTTCGGGGCAGGGAATGGGCGGGGAACTGTCTTTT
few	TRBJ2-5	TRBV18	NA	CASSRGSIGGAFDSTQYF	TGTGCCAGCTCGCGTGGCTCCATTGGAGGGGCGTTCGATTCGACCCAGTACTTC
many	TRBJ1-4	TRBV7-9	NA	CASSLLTATNEKLFF	TGTGCCAGCAGCTTACTCACAGCAACTAATGAAAAACTGTTTTTT
NA	TRBJ2-1	TRBV4-2	TRBD2	CASSQDRSRTSGIYDGQFF	TGTGCCAGCAGCCAAGATCGGTCTAGGACTAGCGGGATATACGATGGGCAGTTCTTC
NA	TRBJ1-1	TRBV6-6	NA	CASSSYRLDTEAFF	TGTGCCAGCAGTTCGTACAGGCTGGACACTGAAGCTTTCTTT
NA	TRBJ2-1	TRBV4-3	NA	CASSQLWRKYNEQFF	TGCGCCAGCAGCCAGCTTTGGAGGAAGTACAATGAACAGTTCTTC